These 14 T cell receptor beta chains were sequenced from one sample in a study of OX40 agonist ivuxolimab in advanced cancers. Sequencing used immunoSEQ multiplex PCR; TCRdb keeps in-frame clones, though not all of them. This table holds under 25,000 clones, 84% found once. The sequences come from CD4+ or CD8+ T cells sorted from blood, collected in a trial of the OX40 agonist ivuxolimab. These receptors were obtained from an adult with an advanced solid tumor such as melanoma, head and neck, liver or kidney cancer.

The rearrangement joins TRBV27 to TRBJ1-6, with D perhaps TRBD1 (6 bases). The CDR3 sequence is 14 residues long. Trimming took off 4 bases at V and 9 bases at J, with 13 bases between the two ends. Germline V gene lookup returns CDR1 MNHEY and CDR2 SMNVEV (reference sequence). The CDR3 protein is CASSWGRGGSPLHF. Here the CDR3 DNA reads TGTGCCAGCAGTTGGGGCAGGGGCGGTTCACCCCTCCACTTT.

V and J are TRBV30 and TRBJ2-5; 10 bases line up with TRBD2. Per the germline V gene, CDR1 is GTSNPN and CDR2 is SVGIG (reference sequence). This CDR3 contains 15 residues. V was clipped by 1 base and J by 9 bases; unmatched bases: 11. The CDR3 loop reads CAWSGLAGGPFSQYF. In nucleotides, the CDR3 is TGTGCCTGGAGTGGGTTAGCGGGAGGACCTTTTTCCCAGTACTTC.

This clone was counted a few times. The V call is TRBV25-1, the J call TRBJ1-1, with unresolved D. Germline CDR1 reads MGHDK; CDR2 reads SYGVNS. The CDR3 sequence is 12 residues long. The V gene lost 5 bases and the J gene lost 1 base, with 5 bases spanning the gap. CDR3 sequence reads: CASSLWNTEAFF. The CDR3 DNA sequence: TGTGCCAGCAGTTTGTGGAACACTGAAGCTTTCTTT.

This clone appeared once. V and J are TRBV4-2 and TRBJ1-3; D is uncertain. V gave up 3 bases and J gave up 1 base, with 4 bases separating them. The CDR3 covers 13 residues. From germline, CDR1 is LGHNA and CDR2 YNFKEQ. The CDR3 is CASSQGSGNTIYF. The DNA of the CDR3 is TGTGCCAGCAGCCAGGGATCTGGAAACACCATATATTTT.

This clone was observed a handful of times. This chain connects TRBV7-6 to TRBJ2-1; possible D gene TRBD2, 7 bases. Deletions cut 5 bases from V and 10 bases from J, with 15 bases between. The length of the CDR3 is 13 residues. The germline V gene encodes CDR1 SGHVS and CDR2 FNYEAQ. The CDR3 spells CASSPGGPLEQFF. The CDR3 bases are TGTGCCAGCAGCCCCGGGGGGCCCCTCGAGCAGTTCTTC.

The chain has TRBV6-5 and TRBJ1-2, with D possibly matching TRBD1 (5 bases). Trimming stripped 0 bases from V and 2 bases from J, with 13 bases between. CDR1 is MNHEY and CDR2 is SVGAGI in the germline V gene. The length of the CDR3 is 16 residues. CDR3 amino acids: CASSYSRTGGNYGYTF. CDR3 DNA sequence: TGTGCCAGCAGTTACTCCAGAACCGGGGGAAACTATGGCTACACCTTC.

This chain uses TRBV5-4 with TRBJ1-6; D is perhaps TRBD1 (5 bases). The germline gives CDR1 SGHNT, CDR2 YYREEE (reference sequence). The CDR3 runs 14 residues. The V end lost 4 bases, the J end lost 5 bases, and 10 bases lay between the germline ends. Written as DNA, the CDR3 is TGTGCCAGCAGCCTCAGACAGAATAATTCACCCCTCCACTTT. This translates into CASSLRQNNSPLHF.

Here the CDR3 reads CASSLMGGASTDTQYF. The DNA of the CDR3 is TGTGCCAGCAGCTTAATGGGGGGGGCTAGCACAGATACGCAGTATTTT. V usage is TRBV7-6 and J usage is TRBJ2-3; weak D call: TRBD2 (7 bases). In germline, CDR1 is SGHVS, CDR2 FNYEAQ. Trimming removed 2 bases at V and 0 bases at J, with 12 bases between. The CDR3 has 16 amino acids.

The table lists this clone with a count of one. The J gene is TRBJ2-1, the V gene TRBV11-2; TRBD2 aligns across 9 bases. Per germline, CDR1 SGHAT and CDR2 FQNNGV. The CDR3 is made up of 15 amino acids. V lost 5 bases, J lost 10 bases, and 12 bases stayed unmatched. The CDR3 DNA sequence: TGTGCCAGCAGCCACAGGACTAGCGAATTTCAGGAGCAGTTCTTC. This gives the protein CASSHRTSEFQEQFF.

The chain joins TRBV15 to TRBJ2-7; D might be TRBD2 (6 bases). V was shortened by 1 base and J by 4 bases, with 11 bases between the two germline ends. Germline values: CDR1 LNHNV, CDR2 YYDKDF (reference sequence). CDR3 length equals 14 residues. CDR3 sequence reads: CATSRAGGAYEQYF. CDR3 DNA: TGTGCCACCAGCAGAGCCGGCGGGGCGTACGAGCAGTACTTC.

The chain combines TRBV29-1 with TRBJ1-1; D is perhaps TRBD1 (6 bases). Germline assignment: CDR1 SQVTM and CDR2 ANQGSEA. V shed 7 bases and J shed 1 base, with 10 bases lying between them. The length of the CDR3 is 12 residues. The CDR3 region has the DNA TGCAGCGGATCCAGGGGGAACACTGAAGCTTTCTTT. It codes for CSGSRGNTEAFF.

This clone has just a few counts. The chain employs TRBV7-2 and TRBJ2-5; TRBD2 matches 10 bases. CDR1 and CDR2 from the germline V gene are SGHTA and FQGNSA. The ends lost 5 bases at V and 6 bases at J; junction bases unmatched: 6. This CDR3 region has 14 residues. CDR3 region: CASSLSGRGKTQYF. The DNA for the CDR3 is TGTGCCAGCAGCCTCAGCGGGAGGGGAAAGACCCAGTACTTC.

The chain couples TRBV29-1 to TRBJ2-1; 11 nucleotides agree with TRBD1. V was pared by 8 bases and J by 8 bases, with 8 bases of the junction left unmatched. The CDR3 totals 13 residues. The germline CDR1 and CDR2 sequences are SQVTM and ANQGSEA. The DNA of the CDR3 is TGCAGCTACTGGACAGGGGGCAACGATGAGCAGTTCTTC. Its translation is CSYWTGGNDEQFF.

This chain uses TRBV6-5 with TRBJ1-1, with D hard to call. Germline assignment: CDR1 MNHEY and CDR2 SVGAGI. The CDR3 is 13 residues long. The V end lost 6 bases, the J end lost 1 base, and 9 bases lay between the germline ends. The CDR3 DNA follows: TGTGCCAGCAGCCGAGGTTCGAACACTGAAGCTTTCTTT. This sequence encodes CASSRGSNTEAFF.